These 6 T cell receptor beta chains were sequenced from one sample in a study of T cells in tuberculosis. Here immunoSEQ multiplex PCR was the method, and the copy in TCRdb shows in-frame clones only, minus some. The table includes approximately 100,000 clones, around 90% detected once. After thawing and overnight rest, PBMC were stained with GMM-loaded CD1B tetramer, viability dye and anti-CD3 for sorting. CD1B tetramers were loaded with Rhodococcus equi-derived C32 glucose monomycolate. The source material was CD1b-GMM tetramer-negative cells sorted from PBMCs. The source of these receptors is an adult woman with latent tuberculosis.

The chain employs TRBV14 and TRBJ1-1, with 8 bases lining up with TRBD1. Germline loops: CDR1 SGHDN, CDR2 FVKESK. The ends lost 0 bases at V and 5 bases at J; junction bases unmatched: 11. There are 17 residues in the CDR3. The CDR3 DNA reads as TGTGCCAGCAGCCAAGATAGGCACAGGGGGAGGGAGACTGAAGCTTTCTTT. Amino acids: CASSQDRHRGRETEAFF.

This clone was recorded once. The CDR3: CAWRGSGGANTGELFF. In DNA, the CDR3 is TGTGCCTGGCGGGGTAGCGGGGGGGCGAACACCGGGGAGCTGTTTTTT. The genes are TRBV30 and TRBJ2-2; TRBD2 matches 11 bases. CDR3 length: 16 amino acids. Losses at the gene ends were 5 bases for V and 0 bases for J; bases not matched to a gene: 5. Germline lookup yields CDR1 GTSNPN and CDR2 SVGIG (reference sequence).

The chain links TRBV5-6 to TRBJ2-7; 7 bases line up with TRBD1. Germline V gene sequence: CDR1 SGHDT, CDR2 YYEEEE. The CDR3 runs 15 residues. With 6 bases clipped from V and 2 bases from J, the junction kept 11 bases outside the gene matches. CDR3 region: CASTRQGFPTYEQYV. DNA for the CDR3: TGTGCCAGCACCCGACAGGGCTTCCCTACCTACGAGCAGTACGTC.

This clone has a single count. The V call is TRBV11-2, the J call TRBJ2-7, with no clear D. This CDR3 contains 14 residues. Trimming pared 1 base from V and 2 bases from J, leaving 9 bases between. The germline CDR1 and CDR2 sequences are SGHAT and FQNNGV. The CDR3 reads CASSLVPGPYEQYV. The CDR3, as DNA: TGTGCCAGCAGCTTAGTTCCAGGCCCCTACGAGCAGTACGTC.

This CDR3 is CASSQLARVIHSPLHF. DNA of the CDR3: TGCGCCAGCAGTCAATTAGCACGGGTTATACATTCACCCCTCCACTTT. The rearrangement joins TRBV23-1 to TRBJ1-6; D not resolved. TRBV23-1 is flagged as an ORF with uncertain function. The CDR3 is 16 residues long. Trimming stripped 1 base from V and 8 bases from J, with 15 bases between.

This chain connects TRBV5-1 to TRBJ1-1; tentative D call: TRBD1 (6 bases). The CDR3 is made up of 15 amino acids. Trimming removed 4 bases from V and 8 bases from J, with 21 bases in between. The V gene's germline CDR1 is SGHRS and CDR2 YFSETQ. CDR3 in DNA: TGCGCCAGCAGCCTAGAGGGGGGGGGTGTCAGGGAAGCTTTCTTT. Its translation: CASSLEGGGVREAFF. Full variable domain (outside the CDR3, taken from reference TRBV5-1 and TRBJ1-1): KAGVTQTPRYLIKTRGQQVTLSCSPISGHRSVSWYQQTPGQGLQFLFEYFSETQRNKGNFPGRFSGRQFSNSRSEMNVSTLELGDSALYLCASSLEGGGVREAFFGQGTRLTVV.